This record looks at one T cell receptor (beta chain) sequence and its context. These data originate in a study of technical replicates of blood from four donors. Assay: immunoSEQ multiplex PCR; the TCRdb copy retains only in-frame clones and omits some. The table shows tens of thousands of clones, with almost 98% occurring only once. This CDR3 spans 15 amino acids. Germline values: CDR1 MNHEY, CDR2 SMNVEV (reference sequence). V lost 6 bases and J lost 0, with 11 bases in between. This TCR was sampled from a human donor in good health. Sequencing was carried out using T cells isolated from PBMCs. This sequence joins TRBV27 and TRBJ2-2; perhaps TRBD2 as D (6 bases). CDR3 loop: CASSISGANTGELFF. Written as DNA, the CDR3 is TGTGCCAGCAGCATTAGCGGAGCGAACACCGGGGAGCTGTTTTTT.